This is a list of T cell receptor beta chains from one sample in a study of CXCR3-negative and CXCR3-positive naive CD8 T cells. From the 5' RACE reads, TCRdb lists one entry per CDR3 protein and no DNA. The sample data list some 130,000 distinct CDR3 sequences. Sequences were obtained from naive CXCR3- CD8+ T cells from blood. The receptors were sampled from a human donor in good health. Some clones in this sample may be carry-over from other donors' samples. CDR3s include the opening cysteine and the closing phenylalanine or tryptophan.

J,V,CDR3
TRBJ2-1,TRBV4-3,CASSQDLTAGSYNEQFF
TRBJ2-7,TRBV14,CASSQEIGSYEQYF
TRBJ2-7,TRBV7-6,CASGPGTASYEQYF
TRBJ2-5,TRBV7-9,CASSPLSKRQETQYF
TRBJ2-1,TRBV13,CASSSGHPSLGGEQFF
TRBJ2-1,TRBV5-1,CASSLTSVSYNEQFF
TRBJ2-5,TRBV4-3,CASSRGSGQAETQYF
TRBJ2-5,TRBV29-1,CSVVGNKETQYF
TRBJ1-1,TRBV20-1,CSAMGPREAFF
TRBJ2-2,TRBV20-1,CSARIRGFPNTGELFF
TRBJ1-1,TRBV14,CASSQLGRPGEAFF
TRBJ1-1,TRBV28,CASKNSPNTEAFF
TRBJ2-1,TRBV15,CATSRASGTGFVEQFF
TRBJ2-7,TRBV12-3/TRBV12-4,CASQDPAGEQYF
TRBJ2-1,TRBV4-1,CASSQVSYNEQFF
TRBJ2-1,TRBV7-8,CASSQESGFNEQFF
TRBJ2-1,TRBV7-9,CASSSQGGVDEQFF
TRBJ2-5,TRBV9,CASSVGISGQETQYF
TRBJ2-6,TRBV29-1,CSVEGTEYSGANVLTF
TRBJ2-7,TRBV12-3/TRBV12-4,CASSFGESPYEQYF
TRBJ2-1,TRBV4-3,CASSQDFTGDPSYNEQFF
TRBJ2-5,TRBV13,CASSLGFGRQEQETQYF
TRBJ1-2,TRBV12-3/TRBV12-4,CAASGTESYGYTF
TRBJ2-7,TRBV29-1,CSVEGEYYEQYF
TRBJ2-3,TRBV12-3/TRBV12-4,CASNRPIGGAEDTQYF
TRBJ2-3,TRBV7-6,CASSYDRGLSTDTQYF